The 3 T cell receptor beta chains given below trace back to one sample, sequenced in a study of blood T cell repertoires in COVID-19. The table came from immunoSEQ multiplex PCR; TCRdb's copy has only in-frame clones and leaves some out. The sample holds about 280,000 clones, around 85% seen once. The sample taken for sequencing was PBMCs or T cells enriched from blood (not recorded which). The source is a woman aged 45-60 years who had recovered from COVID-19.

DNA for the CDR3: TGTGCCAGCAGCTACCCCCTGGACAGAGCCTTCGGGACCCAGTACTTC. This translates into CASSYPLDRAFGTQYF. This chain links TRBV7-9 with TRBJ2-5, with TRBD1 as a possible D gene (6 bases). V was trimmed by 4 bases and J by 7 bases, leaving 22 bases between them. The CDR3 length is 16 residues. Germline V gives CDR1 SEHNR, CDR2 FQNEAQ (reference sequence).

J is TRBJ1-1 and V is TRBV21-1; no check of the table's D call, TRBD1, against the DNA was made. TRBV21-1 is a pseudogene. CDR3 length: 18 amino acids. For the CDR3, the DNA is TGTGCCAGCAGCAAAGCTTCCCGGGACAGGGGGATGAACACTGAAGCTTTCTTT. Its translation is CASSKASRDRGMNTEAFF.

This clone showed up just once. The rearrangement uses TRBV6-4 and TRBJ2-7; the match to TRBD2 covers 13 bases. This CDR3 is built from 16 residues. Trimming cost V 0 bases and J 4 bases; bases outside gene matches: 3. Germline-derived CDR1 and CDR2 are MRHNA and SNTAGT. This chain's CDR3 is CASSDSGLAGPYEQYF. The CDR3 coding sequence is TGTGCCAGCAGTGACTCGGGACTAGCGGGACCTTACGAGCAGTACTTC.